The clone carrying this TCR beta chain was counted only a few times. The sample originates from a study of blood T cells in healthy people across ages. With V trimmed by 3 bases and J by 7 bases, 14 bases remained unmatched. This CDR3 has 16 residues. The V gene's germline CDR1 is MNHEY and CDR2 SVGEGT. The use of a sample-barcoded 5' primer and a J-beta primer mix characterized a second PCR of 7 to 11 cycles. Tagging of each cDNA molecule was performed by a template-switch adaptor with 12 random nucleotides. TCRdb itself ran the 5' RACE reads through MiXCR, one entry per CDR3 protein. The table includes about 770,000 distinct CDR3 sequences, more than 40% detected once.

Sequenced material: blood. The clonotype originates from a man aged 55 to 69 in good health. The chain couples TRBV6-2 or TRBV6-3 to TRBJ2-7; 8 nucleotides line up with TRBD1. The CDR3 protein is CASSYSWGTGFMEQYF. In nucleotides, the CDR3 is TGTGCCAGCAGTTATAGTTGGGGGACAGGCTTTATGGAGCAGTACTTC.